Listed here are 28 T cell receptor beta chains from one sample, sequenced in a study of T cell changes during pregnancy in multiple sclerosis. Libraries were prepared by immunoSEQ multiplex PCR; TCRdb keeps only in-frame clonotypes and omits some of them. Here the sample spans 70,000 or so clones, 80% to 95% being singletons. The specimen comprised peripheral blood, sampled in the third trimester of pregnancy. The origin of the receptors is a female donor in good health, enrolled as a control in a pregnancy study.

This rearrangement joins TRBV20-1 to TRBJ2-7; TRBD2 might be the D (5 bases). This CDR3 has 11 amino acids. The ends were cut back, 6 bases at V and 6 bases at J, with 12 bases in the middle. Germline V lookup: CDR1 DFQATT, CDR2 SNEGSKA (reference sequence). CDR3 region: CSARPGSEQYF. The CDR3 bases are TGCAGTGCGAGACCGGGGTCCGAGCAGTACTTC.

This chain links TRBV6-4 with TRBJ2-1; D gene ambiguous. V was clipped by 4 bases and J by 4 bases, with 14 bases between them. Germline V gives CDR1 MRHNA, CDR2 SNTAGT. There are 15 residues in the CDR3. The CDR3 nucleotides are TGTGCCAGCAGTGCCCCCGGGTGGAGTTACAATGAGCAGTTCTTC. Translating it yields CASSAPGWSYNEQFF.

The rearrangement links TRBV11-2 to TRBJ2-3; a weak D match, TRBD2 (5 bases). The CDR3 spans 15 residues. V lost 6 bases and J lost 4, with 17 bases in between. Germline values: CDR1 SGHAT, CDR2 FQNNGV. As DNA, the CDR3 is TGTGCCAGCAGACTAGACGGGAAAAAGGCAGATACGCAGTATTTT. Amino acid sequence: CASRLDGKKADTQYF. Full variable domain (rest looked up from reference TRBV11-2 and TRBJ2-3): EAGVAQSPRYKIIEKRQSVAFWCNPISGHATLYWYQQILGQGPKLLIQFQNNGVVDDSQLPKDRFSAERLKGVDSTLKIQPAKLEDSAVYLCASRLDGKKADTQYFGPGTRLTVL.

The chain recombines TRBV7-3 with TRBJ2-3, with TRBD2 matching 7 bases. Germline CDR1 and CDR2: SGHTA and FQGTGA. This CDR3 contains 16 residues. V lost 1 base and J lost 2; bases outside the gene matches: 6. The CDR3 coding sequence is TGTGCCAGCAGCTTAAGGGGTGGGGGGGACACAGATACGCAGTATTTT. Translated: CASSLRGGGDTDTQYF. Full variable domain (rest looked up from reference TRBV7-3 and TRBJ2-3): GAGVSQTPSNKVTEKGKYVELRCDPISGHTALYWYRQSLGQGPEFLIYFQGTGAADDSGLPNDRFFAVRPEGSVSTLKIQRTERGDSAVYLCASSLRGGGDTDTQYFGPGTRLTVL.

This chain uses TRBV7-3 with TRBJ2-1; D is undetermined. This CDR3 spans 18 amino acids. Deletions cut 4 bases from V and 0 bases from J, with 19 bases between. In germline, CDR1 is SGHTA, CDR2 FQGTGA. The CDR3 DNA reads TGTGCCAGCAGCTCAGCACCAATAAGCGCACGCTCCTACAATGAGCAGTTCTTC. It yields the protein CASSSAPISARSYNEQFF.

The chain employs TRBV7-6 and TRBJ2-7; D is possibly TRBD2 (6 bases). The V end was cut by 5 bases, the J end by 0 bases, with 8 bases between. Germline assignment: CDR1 SGHVS and CDR2 FNYEAQ. The CDR3 extends over 13 amino acids. CDR3 nucleotide sequence: TGTGCCAGCAGCCGGGACTCCTCCTACGAGCAGTACTTC. It is translated as CASSRDSSYEQYF.

This sequence joins TRBV7-9 and TRBJ2-7, with a tentative D call TRBD2 (6 bases). V was cut by 8 bases and J by 3 bases, with 14 bases left in between. Per germline, CDR1 SEHNR and CDR2 FQNEAQ (reference sequence). This CDR3 has 13 amino acids. The CDR3 spells CASRQEGRYEQYF. CDR3 sequence (DNA): TGTGCCAGCCGCCAGGAGGGGCGCTACGAGCAGTACTTC.

The rearrangement joins TRBV2 to TRBJ2-3; TRBD2 might be the D (6 bases). The germline gives CDR1 SNHLY, CDR2 FYNNEI. The CDR3 is 14 amino acids. Trimming removed 5 bases from V and 4 bases from J, with 13 bases in between. CDR3 amino acids: CASSQNGSPDTQYF. The CDR3 DNA reads TGTGCCAGCAGTCAAAACGGGAGCCCAGATACGCAGTATTTT.

V gene TRBV19 combines with J gene TRBJ1-1; D perhaps matches TRBD1 (6 bases). The ends were cut back, 5 bases at V and 4 bases at J, with 20 bases in the middle. The CDR3 has 16 amino acids. From germline, CDR1 is LNHDA and CDR2 SQIVND (reference sequence). The CDR3 sequence is CASSSRGLGRGTEAFF. The DNA for the CDR3 is TGTGCCAGTAGTTCAAGAGGGCTCGGCAGGGGCACTGAAGCTTTCTTT.

There are a few counts of this clone. The rearrangement joins TRBV19 to TRBJ1-1; D might be TRBD1 (5 bases). Between the trimmed V and J ends, which lost 3 bases and 5 bases, there was a span of 10 bases. Germline V gene data show CDR1 as LNHDA and CDR2 as SQIVND (reference sequence). CDR3 size: 13 residues. CDR3 nucleotides: TGTGCCAGTAGTATTCCCAGGGAAACTGAAGCTTTCTTT. Protein: CASSIPRETEAFF.

This chain links TRBV9 with TRBJ2-3; D is ambiguous. The CDR3 spans 14 residues. Trimming removed 0 bases from V and 6 bases from J, with 11 bases in between. The germline CDR1 and CDR2 sequences are SGDLS and YYNGEE. The CDR3 spells CASSVDPLSDTQYF. CDR3 nucleotide sequence: TGTGCCAGCAGCGTAGACCCCCTTAGTGATACGCAGTATTTT.

The chain carries TRBV4-1 and TRBJ1-1; 7 bases line up with TRBD1. This CDR3 is built from 15 residues. V trimming: 4 bases; J trimming: 4 bases; junction bases outside the gene matches: 9. The germline CDR1 and CDR2 sequences are MGHRA and YSYEKL. In DNA form, the CDR3 reads TGCGCCAGCAGCCCGACCCCCGGACAGGCCACTGAAGCTTTCTTT. Translated: CASSPTPGQATEAFF.

This sequence joins TRBV5-4 and TRBJ2-1, with no clear D. V was trimmed by 0 bases and J by 7 bases, leaving 17 bases between them. The CDR3 consists of 16 residues. Germline CDR1 is SGHNT and CDR2 is YYREEE (reference sequence). The CDR3, as DNA: TGTGCCAGCAGCTTGGCGTTGGGTGGAGTAGAAAATGAGCAGTTCTTC. It codes for CASSLALGGVENEQFF. Combining the CDR3 with reference TRBV5-4 and TRBJ2-1 gives the whole variable domain ETGVTQSPTHLIKTRGQQVTLRCSSQSGHNTVSWYQQALGQGPQFIFQYYREEENGRGNFPPRFSGLQFPNYSSELNVNALELDDSALYLCASSLALGGVENEQFFGPGTRLTVL.

This chain links TRBV4-2 with TRBJ2-1; TRBD2 aligns across 11 bases. This CDR3 spans 15 amino acids. J gave up 8 bases and V 5 bases, and 8 bases lay outside the gene matches. CDR1 is LGHNA, CDR2 YNFKEQ, per germline. The CDR3 DNA reads as TGTGCCAGCAGCACCGGGACTAGCGGTTACTATGAGCAGTTCTTC. Encoded protein: CASSTGTSGYYEQFF.

The chain couples TRBV13 to TRBJ2-1; weak D call: TRBD2 (5 bases). The length of the CDR3 is 16 residues. Germline CDR1 PRHDT, CDR2 FYEKMQ (reference sequence). V lost 6 bases to trimming and J lost 2 bases, with 17 bases between them. DNA of the CDR3: TGTGCCAGCAGTGGAGGTGTAATGGGTCCCTACAATGAGCAGTTCTTC. This codes for CASSGGVMGPYNEQFF.

The rearrangement joins TRBV28 to TRBJ1-2, with a tentative D call TRBD1 (5 bases). Germline values: CDR1 MDHEN, CDR2 SYDVKM. The V gene lost 6 bases and the J gene lost 4 bases, with 15 bases spanning the gap. CDR3 length: 14 residues. CDR3 sequence (DNA): TGTGCCAGCAGAACGTCAGACAGCCTCTATGGCTACACCTTC. This encodes CASRTSDSLYGYTF.

The genes are TRBV7-3 and TRBJ2-2; 8 nucleotides match TRBD1. Trimming at V came to 2 bases and at J to 7 bases, leaving 9 bases not matched to a gene. CDR1 is SGHTA, CDR2 FQGTGA, per germline. This CDR3 contains 16 residues. CDR3 bases: TGTGCCAGCAGCTTATACGGGCAGGGGGCTCTCGGGGAGCTGTTTTTT. Encoded protein: CASSLYGQGALGELFF. Using reference TRBV7-3 and TRBJ2-2 for the parts outside the CDR3, the full variable domain is GAGVSQTPSNKVTEKGKYVELRCDPISGHTALYWYRQSLGQGPEFLIYFQGTGAADDSGLPNDRFFAVRPEGSVSTLKIQRTERGDSAVYLCASSLYGQGALGELFFGEGSRLTVL.

CDR3: CASSSNRGMGGYTF. CDR3 nucleotide sequence: TGTGCCAGCAGTTCCAACAGGGGGATGGGGGGCTACACCTTC. The chain couples TRBV27 to TRBJ1-2, with TRBD1 identical over 8 bases. V lost 4 bases, J lost 8 bases, and 9 bases stayed unmatched. This CDR3 is 14 amino acids long. Germline assignment: CDR1 MNHEY and CDR2 SMNVEV (reference sequence).

V gene TRBV5-1 combines with J gene TRBJ2-5; D ambiguous. The assigned J gene may be wrong: the sequence end matches TRBJ2-7 better. The CDR3 contains 15 residues. CDR1 is SGHRS and CDR2 is YFSETQ in the germline V gene. The CDR3 sequence is CASSLGQSGTYEQYF. In nucleotides, the CDR3 is TGCGCCAGCAGCTTGGGCCAATCAGGTACCTACGAGCAGTACTTC.

The chain recombines TRBV27 with TRBJ2-7; a possible D gene is TRBD1 (6 bases). Trimming left V 3 bases short and J 5 bases short, with 11 bases between. Looked up from germline, CDR1 is MNHEY and CDR2 is SMNVEV (reference sequence). The CDR3 is 13 amino acids. CDR3 DNA: TGTGCCAGCAGTTTCTACAGGGATGACGAGCAGTACTTC. It codes for CASSFYRDDEQYF.

This rearrangement joins TRBV7-9 to TRBJ2-1; 15 bases fit TRBD2. Per germline, CDR1 SEHNR and CDR2 FQNEAQ (reference sequence). With V trimmed by 4 bases and J by 7 bases, 5 bases remained unmatched. This CDR3 has 16 residues. The CDR3 bases are TGTGCCAGCAGCTACACAGGACTAGCGGGAGGGAATGAGCAGTTCTTC. Translating gives CASSYTGLAGGNEQFF.

The chain is built from TRBV20-1 and TRBJ1-1, with TRBD1 as a possible D gene (5 bases). V was shortened by 1 base and J by 10 bases, with 10 bases between the two germline ends. The CDR3 runs 11 residues. CDR1 is DFQATT and CDR2 is SNEGSKA in the germline V gene (reference sequence). CDR3 sequence reads: CSARGGGLAFF. In DNA, the CDR3 is TGCAGTGCTAGAGGGGGGGGATTAGCTTTCTTT.

This chain links TRBV7-9 with TRBJ2-5; D is undetermined. The germline V and J ends were trimmed by 5 bases and 5 bases, with 6 bases remaining between them. The CDR3 length is 11 residues. Germline assignment: CDR1 SEHNR and CDR2 FQNEAQ (reference sequence). The CDR3 loop is CASSPQETQYF. CDR3 nucleotide sequence: TGTGCCAGCAGCCCTCAGGAGACCCAGTACTTC.

The V and J genes are TRBV5-4 and TRBJ1-2; TRBD1 might be the D (6 bases). This CDR3 spans 15 amino acids. Trimming took 2 bases from V and 4 from J, leaving 15 bases between them. Germline CDR1 is SGHNT and CDR2 is YYREEE (reference sequence). CDR3 sequence: CASSLPRQDGYGYTF. DNA of the CDR3: TGTGCCAGCAGCTTACCAAGACAGGACGGCTATGGCTACACCTTC. Combining the CDR3 with reference TRBV5-4 and TRBJ1-2 gives the whole variable domain ETGVTQSPTHLIKTRGQQVTLRCSSQSGHNTVSWYQQALGQGPQFIFQYYREEENGRGNFPPRFSGLQFPNYSSELNVNALELDDSALYLCASSLPRQDGYGYTFGSGTRLTVV.

The rearrangement joins TRBV2 to TRBJ2-1, with 9 bases aligning to TRBD2. CDR1 is SNHLY and CDR2 is FYNNEI in the germline V gene. Losses at the gene ends were 4 bases for V and 4 bases for J; bases not matched to a gene: 8. CDR3 length: 16 residues. Here the CDR3 DNA reads TGTGCCAGCAGTGGTATAGCGGGAGCAGGGTACAATGAGCAGTTCTTC. Protein: CASSGIAGAGYNEQFF.

The rearrangement links TRBV5-8 to TRBJ1-4; D possibly corresponds to TRBD1 (5 bases). The CDR3 has 14 amino acids. The V gene's germline CDR1 is SGHTS and CDR2 YDEGEE. V lost 5 bases, J lost 3 bases, and 11 bases lay in between. The CDR3 nucleotides are TGTGCCAGCAGATCAGGGTATTCTAATGAAAAACTGTTTTTT. Translating gives CASRSGYSNEKLFF. Full variable domain (missing parts from reference TRBV5-8 and TRBJ1-4): EAGVTQSPTHLIKTRGQQATLRCSPISGHTSVYWYQQALGLGLQFLLWYDEGEERNRGNFPPRFSGRQFPNYSSELNVNALELEDSALYLCASRSGYSNEKLFFGSGTQLSVL.

CDR3 nucleotide sequence: TGTGCCTGGACTGCTGGGGCCAACGTCCTGACTTTC. Translating gives CAWTAGANVLTF. J is TRBJ2-6 and V is TRBV30; D gene uncertain. CDR1 and CDR2 (germline): GTSNPN, SVGIG (reference sequence). CDR3 size: 12 residues. V shed 4 bases and J shed 2 bases, with 3 bases lying between them.

V gene TRBV19 combines with J gene TRBJ2-7, with a weak D call TRBD2 (5 bases). Germline values: CDR1 LNHDA, CDR2 SQIVND (reference sequence). The CDR3 has 12 residues. The V and J ends lost 3 bases and 7 bases respectively, with 10 bases between them. CDR3 sequence: CASSIGRAEQYF. CDR3 nucleotide sequence: TGTGCCAGTAGTATTGGGAGAGCTGAGCAGTACTTC.